The clone carrying this TCR beta chain occurred a few times. Its cognate antigen is unknown. This sample stems from a study of Ad26.COV2.S vaccination and SARS-CoV-2 variants. Across the study: Donor participated within the Ad26.COV2.S arm of the COV1001 trial. Participants got Ad26.COV2.S intramuscularly, once or twice 56 days apart.

Treatment here: roughly 19 received Ad26.COV2.S at low or high dose, single or two shots; five or six received placebo; per-sample allocation not given. The investigators took samples on day 63 after the first vaccine or placebo injection. Study findings and constraints: Vaccine recipients posted higher spike-specific TCR breadth than their placebo counterparts. Similar non-spike TCR breadth was seen in vaccine and placebo recipients.

Germline V CDR1 and CDR2: SGHDN, FVKESK. The V end was cut by 1 base, the J end by 0 bases, with 7 bases between. The CDR3 contains 15 residues. Sequenced by immunoSEQ multiplex PCR; TCRdb stores in-frame clones only, minus some. The table includes over 200,000 clones, over 75% detected once. Here the sequenced sample was peripheral blood, taken in a trial of Ad26.COV2.S vaccine versus placebo. The genes are TRBV14 and TRBJ1-3; D uncertain. The receptor's source is a person between 18 and 65 years old who received the Ad26.COV2.S COVID-19 vaccine or a placebo. CDR3 nucleotides: TGTGCCAGCAGCCAAGTTACCCTCTCTGGAAACACCATATATTTT. Protein product: CASSQVTLSGNTIYF.